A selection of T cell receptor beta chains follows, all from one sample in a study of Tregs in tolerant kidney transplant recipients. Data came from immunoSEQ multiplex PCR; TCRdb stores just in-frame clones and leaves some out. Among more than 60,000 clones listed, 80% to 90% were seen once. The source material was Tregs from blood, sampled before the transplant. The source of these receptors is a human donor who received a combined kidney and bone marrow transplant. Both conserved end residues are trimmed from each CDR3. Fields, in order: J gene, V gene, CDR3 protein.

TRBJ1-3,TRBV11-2,ASSSTKRGNTIY
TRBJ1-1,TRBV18,ASSPRDRTNTEAF
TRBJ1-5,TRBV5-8,ASSLYKTLRSQPQH
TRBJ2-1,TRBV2,ASSWSGYNEQF
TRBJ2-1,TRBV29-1,SVARGTQNFNEQF
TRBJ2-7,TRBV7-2,ASSSRGGPSYEQY
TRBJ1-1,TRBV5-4,ASSWGPDGAEAF
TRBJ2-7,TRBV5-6,ASSLGLAGTYEQY
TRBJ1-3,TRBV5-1,ASSLGYREDTIY
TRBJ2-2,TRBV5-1,ASSFLDFNTGELF
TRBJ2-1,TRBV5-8,ASSRGRNEQF
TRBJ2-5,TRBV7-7,ASSLLGKQETQY
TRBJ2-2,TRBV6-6,ASGILAGGNTGELF
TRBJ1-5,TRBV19,ASSLLGDRGRSFNNQPQH
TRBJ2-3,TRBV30,AWGRDTQY
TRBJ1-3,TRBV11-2,ASSFSSGTSGNTIY
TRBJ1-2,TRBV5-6,ASSLERAQIFYGYT
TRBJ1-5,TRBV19,ASRLIDQPQH
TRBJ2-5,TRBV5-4,ASSLSTGTAETQY
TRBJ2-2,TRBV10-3,AISGVGTGATGELF
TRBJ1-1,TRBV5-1,ASSLWGQGNTEAF
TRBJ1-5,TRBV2,ASSEQTTNQPQH
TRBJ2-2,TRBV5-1,ASSSLTSGPSNTGELF
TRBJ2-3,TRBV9,ASSVTSGRTDTQY
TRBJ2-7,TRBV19,ASSTRPWAGGALEQY
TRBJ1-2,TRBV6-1,ASSEWAPGIDT
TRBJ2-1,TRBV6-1,ASANLAGAGNEQF
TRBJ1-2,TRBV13,ASSRGLHYGYT
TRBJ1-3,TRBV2,ASSPERTIY
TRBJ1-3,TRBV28,ASRSPGRASGNTIY
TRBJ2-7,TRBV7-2,ASSKLAGEAPYEQY
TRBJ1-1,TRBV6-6,ASTRGSTRVAF
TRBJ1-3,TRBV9,ASGREALSGNTIY
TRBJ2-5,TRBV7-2,ASRLRGRGQETQY
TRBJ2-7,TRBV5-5,ASKLRPGLIAGSNYEQY
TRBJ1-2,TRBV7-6,ASFNPDRADGYT
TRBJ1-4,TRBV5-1,ASSLFGTGGVTNEKLF
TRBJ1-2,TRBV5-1,ASSLGTVDYGYT
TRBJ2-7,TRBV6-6,ASRPPSARAYEQY
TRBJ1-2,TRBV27,ASRPTGSYGYT
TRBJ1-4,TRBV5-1,ASSFTAYSNEKLF